The entry that follows covers one T cell receptor (beta chain) sequence. The target antigen is unknown. The sample belongs to a study of T cell responses to AZD1222 COVID-19 vaccine. Study-level background: Pooling was applied to second doses at about 4 or about 12 weeks.

Regarding the study as a whole: Clonal diversity was possibly underestimated; the donors were predominantly white British and more often female. Of spike-specific TCRs, nearly half reportedly target regions left unmutated in variants. Seropositivity was recorded at baseline in only 6 or 7 AZD1222 recipients.

The protocol was immunoSEQ multiplex PCR, while the TCRdb copy is restricted to in-frame clones and leaves out a portion. Altogether 150,000 to 200,000 clones are present, about 87% being singletons, with the ten largest covering roughly 6%. The clonotype was recovered from an adult in good health. The material sequenced was peripheral blood, taken on day 0 of AZD1222 vaccination.

The CDR3 DNA is TGTGCCAGCAGTTCGTTGGGGCAGCCCCAGCATTTT. Protein: CASSSLGQPQHF. The chain employs TRBV28 and TRBJ1-5, with D unresolved. The ends were cut back, 4 bases at V and 7 bases at J, with 8 bases in the middle. This CDR3 has 12 amino acids. Germline V gene sequence: CDR1 MDHEN, CDR2 SYDVKM.